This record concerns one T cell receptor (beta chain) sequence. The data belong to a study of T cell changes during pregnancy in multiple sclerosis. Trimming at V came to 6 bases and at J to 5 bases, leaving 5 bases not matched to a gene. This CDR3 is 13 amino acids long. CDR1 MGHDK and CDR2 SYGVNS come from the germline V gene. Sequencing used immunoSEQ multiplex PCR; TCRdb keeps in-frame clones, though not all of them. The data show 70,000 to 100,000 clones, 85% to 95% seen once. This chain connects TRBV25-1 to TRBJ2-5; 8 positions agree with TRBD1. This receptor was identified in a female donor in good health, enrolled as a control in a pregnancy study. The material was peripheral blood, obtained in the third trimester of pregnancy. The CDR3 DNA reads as TGTGCCAGCAGGCAGGGGGCTGGGGAGACCCAGTACTTC. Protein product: CASRQGAGETQYF. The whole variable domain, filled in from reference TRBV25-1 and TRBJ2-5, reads EADIYQTPRYLVIGTGKKITLECSQTMGHDKMYWYQQDPGMELHLIHYSYGVNSTEKGDLSSESTVSRIRTEHFPLTLESARPSHTSQYLCASRQGAGETQYFGPGTRLLVL.